This is a list of T cell receptor beta chains from one sample in a study of blood T cell repertoires in COVID-19. The table came from immunoSEQ multiplex PCR; TCRdb's copy has only in-frame clones and leaves some out. Here the sample spans 500,000 or so clones, around 90% being singletons. The sequenced material came from PBMCs or T cells enriched from blood (not recorded which). Receptors were obtained from a woman aged 18 to 35 who had recovered from COVID-19. Each CDR3 is given with its conserved first and last residue. A D gene is named only where the DNA matches it firmly. Clone size is not always given. Where it is, it says once, few, many or a class for expanded clones.

>TRBJ1-5|TRBV28|-|once
CASRSGFQPQHF
TGTGCCAGCAGGTCAGGGTTTCAGCCCCAGCATTTT
>TRBJ2-2|TRBV7-9|-|-
CATKGVRTGELFF
TGTGCCACCAAAGGGGTTCGGACCGGGGAGCTGTTTTTT
>TRBJ2-5|TRBV5-4|TRBD2|-
CASSTPTSGQETQYF
TGTGCCAGCAGCACCCCGACTAGCGGCCAAGAGACCCAGTACTTC
>TRBJ2-1|TRBV7-9|TRBD1|-
CASRRTGGEQFF
TGTGCCAGCCGACGGACAGGGGGTGAGCAGTTCTTC
>TRBJ2-3|TRBV28|TRBD2|many
CASSPGTSGGPDTQYF
TGTGCCAGCAGCCCGGGGACTAGCGGGGGACCAGATACGCAGTATTTT
>TRBJ1-2|TRBV10-1|-|once
CASSEYRDYGYTF
TGCGCCAGCAGTGAGTACAGGGACTATGGCTACACCTTC
>TRBJ2-7|TRBV3-1/TRBV3-2|TRBD1|-
CASSPGTASSYEQYF
TGTGCCAGCAGCCCCGGGACAGCCAGCTCCTACGAGCAGTACTTC
>TRBJ2-1|TRBV27|-|-
CASSQRLSYNEQFF
TGTGCCAGCAGTCAGAGGTTGTCCTACAATGAGCAGTTCTTC
>TRBJ1-2|TRBV7-9|-|-
CASSPYRDGGYTF
TGTGCCAGCAGCCCCTACAGGGATGGAGGCTACACCTTC
>TRBJ1-2|TRBV27|TRBD1|-
CASSLKVTGLNGYTF
TGTGCCAGCAGCCTTAAAGTGACAGGGTTAAATGGCTACACCTTC
>TRBJ1-2|TRBV4-1|-|-
CASSQEGRPNYGYTF
TGCGCCAGCAGCCAAGAGGGCCGCCCTAACTATGGCTACACCTTC
>TRBJ1-6|TRBV6-5|TRBD1|-
CASSRTGGNSPLHF
TGTGCCAGCAGTCGGACAGGGGGAAATTCACCCCTCCACTTT
>TRBJ1-6|TRBV30|-|-
CAWSVSNSPLHF
TGTGCCTGGAGTGTGAGTAATTCACCCCTCCACTTT
>TRBJ2-7|TRBV28|TRBD1|-
CASRTPGTDYEQYF
TGTGCCAGCAGGACACCCGGGACAGACTACGAGCAGTACTTC
>TRBJ2-7|TRBV2|-|-
CASGGSGNEQYF
TGTGCCAGCGGGGGGTCAGGAAACGAGCAGTACTTC
>TRBJ1-2|TRBV10-3|TRBD1|once
CAISESGQGVGYTF
TGTGCCATCAGTGAGTCGGGACAGGGGGTTGGCTACACCTTC
>TRBJ2-2|TRBV2|TRBD2|-
CASRREGGTGELFF
TGTGCCAGCAGGAGGGAGGGCGGGACCGGGGAGCTGTTTTTT
>TRBJ1-2|TRBV12-3/TRBV12-4|-|-
CASSLGREGGYTF
TGTGCCAGCAGTTTAGGGCGGGAGGGGGGCTACACCTTC
>TRBJ1-4|TRBV19|-|-
CASSPGANEKLFF
TGTGCCAGTAGTCCAGGGGCCAATGAAAAACTGTTTTTT
>TRBJ2-4|TRBV13|-|-
CASSPRGQGPQGIQYF
TGTGCCAGCAGCCCAAGGGGTCAGGGCCCCCAGGGGATTCAGTACTTC
>TRBJ2-1|TRBV28|TRBD2|few
CASSTSGVVGQFF
TGTGCCAGCAGTACTAGCGGGGTGGTCGGGCAGTTCTTC
>TRBJ1-1|TRBV3-1/TRBV3-2|TRBD1|once
CASSPYGTAAFF
TGTGCCAGCAGCCCATACGGGACAGCGGCTTTCTTT
>TRBJ1-1|TRBV2|-|-
CASTTERNTEAFF
TGTGCCAGCACGACAGAACGGAACACTGAAGCTTTCTTT
>TRBJ1-1|TRBV6-1|TRBD1|-
CASSEVDRVNTEAFF
TGTGCCAGCAGTGAAGTGGACAGGGTAAACACTGAAGCTTTCTTT
>TRBJ1-2|TRBV11-2|-|-
CASSLDQWGSYGYTF
TGTGCCAGCAGCTTAGATCAATGGGGCAGCTATGGCTACACCTTC
>TRBJ2-7|TRBV11-2|-|-
CASTPEGREIYEQYF
TGTGCCAGCACCCCCGAGGGGCGGGAAATCTACGAGCAGTACTTC
>TRBJ2-2|TRBV28|TRBD1|-
CASTAPPGQGATGELFF
TGTGCCAGTACCGCACCCCCGGGACAGGGGGCAACCGGGGAGCTGTTTTTT
>TRBJ1-6|TRBV19|-|-
CASSSGEEVSPLHF
TGTGCCAGTAGTAGCGGGGAGGAGGTTTCACCCCTCCACTTT
>TRBJ1-4|TRBV30|TRBD1|-
CAYSGQGYEKLFF
TGTGCCTATTCGGGACAGGGATATGAAAAACTGTTTTTT
>TRBJ2-7|TRBV5-1|TRBD1|-
CASSLAVGSGGSEQYF
TGCGCCAGCAGCTTGGCCGTCGGGTCAGGGGGTTCCGAGCAGTACTTC
>TRBJ2-2|TRBV7-2|TRBD1|-
CASSRDRLRSSYTGELFF
TGTGCCAGCAGCCGGGACAGGCTACGTTCCTCGTACACCGGGGAGCTGTTTTTT
>TRBJ2-5|TRBV18|-|-
CASSPPASDSPETQYF
TGTGCCAGCTCACCACCGGCGTCAGACAGCCCGGAGACCCAGTACTTC
>TRBJ1-1|TRBV6-5|-|-
CASSRRETEAFF
TGTGCCAGCAGTCGCAGGGAAACTGAAGCTTTCTTT
>TRBJ2-3|TRBV19|TRBD1|few
CASSVDRGNQDTQYF
TGTGCCAGTAGTGTCGACAGGGGGAACCAGGATACGCAGTATTTT
>TRBJ1-2|TRBV6-5|-|-
CASSRQRSYGYTF
TGTGCCAGCAGTCGACAGAGAAGTTATGGCTACACCTTC
>TRBJ2-1|TRBV7-9|-|-
CASSPSNGGPPSSYNEQFF
TGTGCCAGCAGCCCGAGTAACGGGGGGCCCCCGAGCTCCTACAATGAGCAGTTCTTC
>TRBJ1-1|TRBV3-1/TRBV3-2|-|-
CASSYLTGSEAFF
TGTGCCAGCAGTTACCTGACAGGTAGTGAAGCTTTCTTT
>TRBJ1-1|TRBV2|TRBD1|few
CASRAVTGIGEAFF
TGTGCCAGCAGAGCCGTGACAGGGATAGGTGAAGCTTTCTTT
>TRBJ2-3|TRBV5-4|-|once
CASSPSFEGDTQYF
TGTGCCAGCAGCCCTTCCTTTGAGGGAGATACGCAGTATTTT
>TRBJ1-1|TRBV19|-|-
CASSMKGGTEAFF
TGTGCCAGTAGTATGAAGGGCGGGACTGAAGCTTTCTTT
>TRBJ2-7|TRBV27|TRBD2|-
CASMPLAGAEIYEQYF
TGTGCCAGCATGCCCCTAGCGGGGGCAGAAATCTACGAGCAGTACTTC
>TRBJ1-4|TRBV5-1|-|-
CASSLIPGQNNEKLFF
TGCGCCAGCAGCTTAATTCCCGGACAGAATAATGAAAAACTGTTTTTT
>TRBJ1-1|TRBV6-1|-|-
CASSETGNTEAFF
TGTGCCAGCAGTGAAACGGGGAACACTGAAGCTTTCTTT
>TRBJ1-2|TRBV19|-|-
CASSIGLQNYGYTF
TGTGCCAGTAGTATCGGACTACAGAACTATGGCTACACCTTC
>TRBJ2-2|TRBV4-2|TRBD2|-
CASSQDITSGGRTGELFF
TGTGCCAGCAGCCAAGATATTACTAGCGGGGGGAGGACCGGGGAGCTGTTTTTT
>TRBJ2-7|TRBV12-5|TRBD1|once
CASGLVLGPTGPYEQYF
TGTGCTAGTGGTTTGGTACTAGGCCCGACAGGGCCCTACGAGCAGTACTTC
>TRBJ1-2|TRBV10-3|TRBD1|-
CAARATGGGGYTF
TGTGCCGCCCGGGCGACAGGGGGAGGCGGCTACACCTTC
>TRBJ1-6|TRBV20-1|TRBD1|few
CSASADRVDSPLHF
TGCAGTGCTAGTGCCGACAGGGTTGACTCACCCCTCCACTTT
>TRBJ1-6|TRBV5-1|-|-
CASSDPRTPYSPLHF
TGCGCCAGCAGCGACCCCCGGACACCCTATTCACCCCTCCACTTT
>TRBJ1-1|TRBV6-4|-|-
CASSRDRSNTEAFF
TGTGCCAGCAGTCGCGACAGGTCGAACACTGAAGCTTTCTTT
>TRBJ2-1|TRBV12-3/TRBV12-4|-|once
CASSLDGRGEQFF
TGTGCCAGCAGTTTAGATGGCAGGGGAGAGCAGTTCTTC
>TRBJ2-1|TRBV5-1|-|-
CASSGSGNEQFF
TGCGCCAGCAGCGGGAGCGGGAATGAGCAGTTCTTC
>TRBJ1-6|TRBV2|-|-
CASTPGHPSSYNSPLHF
TGTGCCAGCACTCCGGGACACCCGAGCTCCTATAATTCACCCCTCCACTTT
>TRBJ2-1|TRBV7-3|-|few
CASSFRGYPSSYNEQFF
TGTGCCAGCAGCTTCCGAGGATACCCAAGCTCCTACAATGAGCAGTTCTTC
>TRBJ2-7|TRBV20-1|-|-
CSAAYSDEQYF
TGCAGTGCTGCATACTCGGACGAGCAGTACTTC
>TRBJ1-2|TRBV6-5|TRBD1|-
CASSYSDRGIYGYTF
TGTGCCAGCAGTTACAGTGACAGGGGAATCTATGGCTACACCTTC
>TRBJ2-1|TRBV5-1|-|-
CASSLRLDEQFF
TGCGCCAGCAGCTTGAGACTGGATGAGCAGTTCTTC
>TRBJ1-2|TRBV5-1|-|-
CASSLVGEGGYTF
TGCGCCAGCAGCTTGGTCGGGGAGGGTGGCTACACCTTC
>TRBJ1-1|TRBV7-9|TRBD1|-
CASSKTGGNTEAFF
TGTGCCAGCAGCAAGACAGGGGGGAACACTGAAGCTTTCTTT
>TRBJ1-4|TRBV6-5|-|-
CASSYSTGGGEEKLFF
TGTGCCAGCAGTTACTCGACTGGGGGAGGGGAGGAAAAACTGTTTTTT